This section outlines one TCR beta chain sequence together with its context. No antigen is known for it. The entirety of the isolated RNA underwent reverse transcription, so expressed TCRB transcripts were sequenced. Sequencing was performed with immunoSEQ multiplex PCR; in TCRdb, only in-frame clones are kept and a portion is missing. The sample consists of 300,000 to 350,000 clones, less than 15% of them appearing once. This entry is derived from a study of beta chain features in type 1 diabetes. Study-wide background: The samples had 90 million to 130 million sorted cells examined in all. Overall study findings and caveats: Significant though moderate, a shortening of TCRB CDR3s appeared in all four CD4+ subsets of Type 1 diabetes patients.

With V trimmed by 5 bases and J by 1 base, 3 bases remained unmatched. The germline CDR1 and CDR2 sequences are SGHTA and FQGNSA. The CDR3 totals 17 residues. The gene calls are TRBV7-2 and TRBJ2-3; 16 nucleotides line up with TRBD2. The sequence was obtained from a woman aged 18-30 years with type 1 diabetes. Sequenced sample: naive CD4+ T cells from blood. CDR3 amino acids: CASSLGLAGGRTDTQYF. For the CDR3, the DNA is TGTGCCAGCAGCCTGGGACTAGCGGGAGGGCGCACAGATACGCAGTATTTT.